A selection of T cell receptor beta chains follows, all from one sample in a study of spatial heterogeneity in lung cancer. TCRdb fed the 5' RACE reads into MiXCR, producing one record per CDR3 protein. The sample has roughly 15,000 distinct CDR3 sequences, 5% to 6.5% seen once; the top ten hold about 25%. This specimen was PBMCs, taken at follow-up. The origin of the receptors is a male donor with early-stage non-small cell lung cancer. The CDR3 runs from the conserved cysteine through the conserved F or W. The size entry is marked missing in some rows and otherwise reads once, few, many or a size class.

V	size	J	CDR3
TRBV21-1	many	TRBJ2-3	CASSTWGAGDVSADTQYF
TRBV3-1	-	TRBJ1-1	CASSYNYRDTEAFF
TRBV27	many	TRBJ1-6	CASSLTLTGADSPLHF
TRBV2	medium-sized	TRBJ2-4	CASSDAGFGKNIQYF
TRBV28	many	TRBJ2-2	CASSLVAGAYTGELFF
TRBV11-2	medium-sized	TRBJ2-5	CASSSRETQYF
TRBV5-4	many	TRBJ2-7	CASSLMGGSPYEQYF
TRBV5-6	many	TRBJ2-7	CASNRAGGRTYEQYF
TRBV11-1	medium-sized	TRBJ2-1	CASSSRTSGRGDEQFF
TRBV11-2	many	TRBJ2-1	CASSLGRGSYNEQFF
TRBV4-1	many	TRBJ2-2	CASGQGEGVNTGELFF
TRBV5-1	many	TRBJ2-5	CASTRTGRGETQYF
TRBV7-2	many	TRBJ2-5	CASSIMSEETQYF
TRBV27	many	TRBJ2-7	CASSFGTSGREQYF
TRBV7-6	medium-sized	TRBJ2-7	CASSPWQGDSNEQYF
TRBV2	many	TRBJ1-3	CASSATRAGMWGNTIYF
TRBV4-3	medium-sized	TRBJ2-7	CASSQDAFGDYEQYF
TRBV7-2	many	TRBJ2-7	CASSLKGGTGRHEQYF
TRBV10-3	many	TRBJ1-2	CAISQTRTGEYYGYTF
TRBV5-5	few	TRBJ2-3	CASTAGQVTGDTQYF
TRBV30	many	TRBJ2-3	CAWSGGQGARYF
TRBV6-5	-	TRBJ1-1	CASSYSRGSNTEAFF
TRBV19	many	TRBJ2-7	CASSITSAYEQYF
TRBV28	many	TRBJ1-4	CASSLSGATNEKLFF
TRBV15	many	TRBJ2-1	CATSGSPLGQLIHNEQFF
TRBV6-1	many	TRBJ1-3	CASSRGISGNTIYF
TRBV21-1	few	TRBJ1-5	CASSKAATGSSNQPQHF
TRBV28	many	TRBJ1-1	CASSLLDWPEAFF
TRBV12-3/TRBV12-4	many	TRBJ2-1	CASSLAGGIVF
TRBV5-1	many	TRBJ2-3	CASSPDRITDTQYF
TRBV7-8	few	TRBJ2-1	CASSLAGGGGRNEQFF
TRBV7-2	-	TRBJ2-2	CASSSRVSWDTGELFF
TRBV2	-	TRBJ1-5	CASRLQGNQPQHF
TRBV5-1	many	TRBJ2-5	CASSLDPRGQETQYF
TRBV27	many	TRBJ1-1	CASSLAGRNTEAFF
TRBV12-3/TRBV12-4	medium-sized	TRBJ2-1	CASSLGWVPSYNEQFF
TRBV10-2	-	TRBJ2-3	CASTLTATRTDTQYF
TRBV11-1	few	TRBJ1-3	CASSSTTGNTIYF
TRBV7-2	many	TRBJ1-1	CASSYQIGDTEAFF
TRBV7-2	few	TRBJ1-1	CASSFGQGSTNTEAFF
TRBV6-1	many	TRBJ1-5	CASRPSNQPQHF